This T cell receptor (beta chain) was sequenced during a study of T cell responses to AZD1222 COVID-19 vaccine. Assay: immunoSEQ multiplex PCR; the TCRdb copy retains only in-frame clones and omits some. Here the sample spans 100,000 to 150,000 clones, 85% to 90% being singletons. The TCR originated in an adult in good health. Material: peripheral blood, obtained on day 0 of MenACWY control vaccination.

The CDR3 sequence is CASRGGVNQPQHF. The DNA for the CDR3 is TGTGCCAGCCGTGGGGGCGTCAATCAGCCCCAGCATTTT. This chain joins TRBV27 and TRBJ1-5; the D gene is possibly TRBD1 (6 bases). This CDR3 spans 13 amino acids. The V and J ends lost 8 bases and 3 bases respectively, with 11 bases between them. Germline lookup yields CDR1 MNHEY and CDR2 SMNVEV (reference sequence).